This TCR beta chain was retrieved from a study of breast tumors, draining lymph nodes, adjacent tissues. Findings and caveats of the study: Compared with lymph nodes, tumors were less diverse; compared with nontumor tissue, more.

The sample holds one count of this clonotype. Its cognate antigen is unknown. This may be a read error: a much more frequent sequence differs by one nucleotide. The conserved phenylalanine or tryptophan is not found at the CDR3 terminus, so this likely reflects a read error. Germline lookup yields CDR1 ENHRY and CDR2 SYGVKD. This CDR3 contains 15 residues. TCRdb reprocessed the multiplex PCR reads via MiXCR and lists one record per CDR3 protein. Of under 150,000 distinct CDR3 sequences detected, 20% appear once; the ten largest clones hold roughly 3.6%. Breast cancer patients provided tissue from their axillary draining lymph nodes.

Material for sequencing was axillary lymph node tissue. The origin of this receptor is a female donor with breast cancer. Some clones in this sample may be carry-over from other donors' samples. The rearrangement links TRBV10-3 to TRBJ1-3, with D perhaps matching TRBD1 (5 bases). The CDR3 here is CASSYSRQGGNTIYL. Here the CDR3 DNA reads TGTGCCAGCAGTTACTCGAGGCAGGGCGGAAACACCATATATCTT.